The 21 T cell receptor beta chains reported below all come from one sample, sequenced in a study of blood T cell repertoires in COVID-19. Assay: immunoSEQ multiplex PCR; the TCRdb copy retains only in-frame clones and omits some. The sample consists of roughly 270,000 clones, almost 85% of them appearing once. The sample comprised peripheral blood. These receptors originate from a man aged 45-65 years with active or convalescent COVID-19.

The chain is built from TRBV12-3 or TRBV12-4 and TRBJ1-2; D is unclear. CDR3 length: 12 residues. V lost 5 bases and J 7 bases, leaving 11 bases between the germline ends. DNA of the CDR3: TGTGCCAGCAGTCCCCAAGCGGGTGGCTACACCTTC. Translating gives CASSPQAGGYTF.

The chain is built from TRBV7-2 and TRBJ2-1; no clear D. V shed 5 bases and J shed 9 bases, with 14 bases lying between them. The CDR3 covers 13 residues. The V gene's germline CDR1 is SGHTA and CDR2 FQGNSA. The CDR3 nucleotides read TGTGCCAGCAGCACGAGCGCCCCGGGTGAGCAGTTCTTC. This encodes CASSTSAPGEQFF. The whole variable domain, filled in from reference TRBV7-2 and TRBJ2-1, reads GAGVSQSPSNKVTEKGKDVELRCDPISGHTALYWYRQSLGQGLEFLIYFQGNSAPDKSGLPSDRFSAERTGGSVSTLTIQRTQQEDSAVYLCASSTSAPGEQFFGPGTRLTVL.

J is TRBJ2-1 and V is TRBV5-1; 9 bases map to TRBD2. CDR1 and CDR2 (germline): SGHRS, YFSETQ. CDR3 length: 16 amino acids. V was pared by 6 bases and J by 8 bases, with 15 bases of the junction left unmatched. CDR3 sequence reads: CASTNSAGGLKDEQFF. CDR3 nucleotides: TGCGCCAGCACCAACTCGGCGGGAGGGCTTAAGGATGAGCAGTTCTTC.

The chain recombines TRBV27 with TRBJ2-2, with a possible D match to TRBD1 (6 bases). The germline CDR1 and CDR2 sequences are MNHEY and SMNVEV (reference sequence). The ends were cut back, 6 bases at V and 3 bases at J, with 17 bases in the middle. CDR3 length: 16 amino acids. CDR3 in amino acids: CASRSQGVPYTGELFF. The CDR3 coding sequence is TGTGCCAGCAGATCACAGGGAGTTCCTTACACCGGGGAGCTGTTTTTT.

This clone was seen more than once but under ten times. The rearrangement uses TRBV29-1 and TRBJ1-2; D gene uncertain. Germline-derived CDR1 and CDR2 are SQVTM and ANQGSEA. With 5 bases removed from V and 6 bases from J, the gap between germline ends came to 16 bases. The CDR3 runs to 13 residues. The CDR3 reads CSVTAPRGNGYTF. DNA for the CDR3: TGCAGCGTTACGGCCCCCCGGGGAAATGGCTACACCTTC.

V and J are TRBV2 and TRBJ2-5, with D unresolved. Germline CDR1 SNHLY, CDR2 FYNNEI. Trimming left V 5 bases short and J 4 bases short, with 8 bases between. This CDR3 comprises 12 residues. Here the CDR3 DNA reads TGTGCCAGCAGTTTTCGAGGAGAGACCCAGTACTTC. This codes for CASSFRGETQYF.

The V call is TRBV7-9, the J call TRBJ2-3; D is ambiguous. Germline V lookup: CDR1 SEHNR, CDR2 FQNEAQ (reference sequence). The CDR3 consists of 12 residues. V lost 3 bases and J lost 6, with 7 bases in between. In DNA form, the CDR3 reads TGTGCCAGCAGCTTGTCCTCCGATACGCAGTATTTT. This gives the protein CASSLSSDTQYF.

This clone was found once. This chain links TRBV30 with TRBJ2-5; TRBD1 aligns across 9 bases. Trimming removed 1 base from V and 5 bases from J; junction bases left unmatched: 11. Germline V gene sequence: CDR1 GTSNPN, CDR2 SVGIG (reference sequence). The CDR3 spans 16 residues. The DNA of the CDR3 is TGTGCCTGGAGTGGCCCGGGACAGGGAGTGGGGGAGACCCAGTACTTC. It yields the protein CAWSGPGQGVGETQYF.

V and J are TRBV10-2 and TRBJ2-5; 8 nucleotides align to TRBD2. CDR1 and CDR2 from the germline V gene are WSHSY and SAAADI. The V gene end was trimmed by 4 bases and the J gene end by 5 bases; junction bases not matched to a gene: 18. The CDR3 extends over 18 amino acids. CDR3 protein: CASSGGGRSIFFAETQYF. The CDR3 coding sequence is TGCGCCAGCAGTGGGGGCGGGAGGTCAATTTTCTTTGCGGAGACCCAGTACTTC.

This chain connects TRBV6-1 to TRBJ1-5, with D uncertain. From germline, CDR1 is MNHNS and CDR2 SASEGT. V gave up 1 base and J gave up 4 bases, with 5 bases separating them. This CDR3 has 13 amino acids. CDR3 coding DNA: TGTGCCAGCAGTGAAGTCCGGAATCAGCCCCAGCATTTT. Its translation is CASSEVRNQPQHF.

The chain has TRBV12-3 or TRBV12-4 and TRBJ1-6; 8 nucleotides line up with TRBD1. V shed 3 bases, J shed 10 bases, and the junction held 2 bases outside the gene matches. There are 13 residues in the CDR3. The CDR3 loop is CASSFRQGSPLHF. CDR3 bases: TGTGCCAGCAGTTTCAGACAGGGGTCACCCCTCCACTTT.

V and J are TRBV2 and TRBJ2-3; D remains ambiguous. The V end lost 11 bases, the J end lost 1 base, and 10 bases lay between the germline ends. There are 12 residues in the CDR3. Looked up from germline, CDR1 is SNHLY and CDR2 is FYNNEI. CDR3 coding DNA: TGTGCCGGTCACTATGGCACAGATACGCAGTATTTT. Amino acid sequence: CAGHYGTDTQYF.

The chain is built from TRBV5-6 and TRBJ1-5, with TRBD1 as a possible D gene (5 bases). Germline V CDR1 and CDR2: SGHDT, YYEEEE. V lost 4 bases and J lost 3, with 14 bases in between. The length of the CDR3 is 15 residues. CDR3 nucleotides: TGTGCCAGCAGCCCGTGGACAAAACCCAATCAGCCCCAGCATTTT. Amino acid sequence: CASSPWTKPNQPQHF.

The chain links TRBV3-1 (or the pseudogene TRBV3-2) to TRBJ1-6, with D perhaps matching TRBD1 (5 bases). The CDR3 spans 15 residues. The germline V gene encodes CDR1 LGHDT and CDR2 YNNKEL (reference sequence). The V gene lost 4 bases and the J gene lost 4 bases, with 11 bases spanning the gap. CDR3 nucleotides: TGTGCCAGCAGCCCCGGACAAGTTTATAATTCACCCCTCCACTTT. Its protein product is CASSPGQVYNSPLHF.

This chain connects TRBV9 to TRBJ2-2, with TRBD2 identical over 7 bases. Germline CDR1 SGDLS, CDR2 YYNGEE. The CDR3 contains 14 residues. J lost 1 base, V lost 6 bases, and 3 bases had no gene match. CDR3 sequence (DNA): TGTGCCAGCACTCTAGCGGTGAACACCGGGGAGCTGTTTTTT. Its translation is CASTLAVNTGELFF.

The rearrangement joins TRBV6-5 to TRBJ2-1, with TRBD2 identical over 9 bases. J gave up 0 bases and V 6 bases, and 3 bases lay outside the gene matches. Germline CDR1 MNHEY, CDR2 SVGAGI. The CDR3 covers 15 residues. DNA for the CDR3: TGTGCCAGCAGAACAGCGGGGGGCTCCTACAATGAGCAGTTCTTC. Encoded protein: CASRTAGGSYNEQFF.

The V call is TRBV30, the J call TRBJ2-2; 10 bases line up with TRBD1. This CDR3 is 15 amino acids long. Germline loops: CDR1 GTSNPN, CDR2 SVGIG (reference sequence). V was clipped by 7 bases and J by 5 bases; unmatched bases: 10. The DNA for the CDR3 is TGTGCCTCCCCCCCGGGACAGGGGTGGACCGGGGAGCTGTTTTTT. This sequence encodes CASPPGQGWTGELFF.

In nucleotides, the CDR3 is TGTGCCAGCAAGGAGACTCTAGCGGGTTCCAATGAGCAGTTCTTC. Its translation: CASKETLAGSNEQFF. The chain has TRBV18 and TRBJ2-1, with 8 positions matching TRBD2. In germline, CDR1 is KGHSH, CDR2 LQKENI. CDR3 length equals 15 residues. Trimming at V came to 8 bases and at J to 6 bases, leaving 12 bases not matched to a gene.

This sequence joins TRBV9 and TRBJ2-1; 9 nucleotides match TRBD2. Germline V gene lookup returns CDR1 SGDLS and CDR2 YYNGEE. Germline trimming cut 0 bases from V and 7 bases from J; bases unmatched to any gene: 8. This CDR3 is 16 amino acids long. CDR3 amino acids: CASSVGGSSGNNEQFF. Written as DNA, the CDR3 is TGTGCCAGCAGCGTAGGGGGGTCTAGCGGGAATAATGAGCAGTTCTTC.

V gene TRBV15 combines with J gene TRBJ2-1; 7 bases are a match to TRBD2. CDR1 and CDR2 (germline): LNHNV, YYDKDF (reference sequence). This CDR3 comprises 15 residues. The junction had 9 bases not matched to a gene; V was cut back by 0 bases and J by 10 bases. The CDR3 spells CATSRELGGRGEQFF. The CDR3 DNA sequence: TGTGCCACCAGCAGAGAACTCGGGGGGAGGGGCGAGCAGTTCTTC.

This chain connects TRBV28 to TRBJ1-1; D unresolved. The germline CDR1 and CDR2 sequences are MDHEN and SYDVKM. This CDR3 has 14 residues. Trimming shortened V by 7 bases and J by 2 bases, and 14 bases separated the two germline ends. Here the CDR3 reads CASKFVAPNTEAFF. The CDR3 DNA is TGTGCCAGCAAGTTTGTGGCTCCCAACACTGAAGCTTTCTTT.